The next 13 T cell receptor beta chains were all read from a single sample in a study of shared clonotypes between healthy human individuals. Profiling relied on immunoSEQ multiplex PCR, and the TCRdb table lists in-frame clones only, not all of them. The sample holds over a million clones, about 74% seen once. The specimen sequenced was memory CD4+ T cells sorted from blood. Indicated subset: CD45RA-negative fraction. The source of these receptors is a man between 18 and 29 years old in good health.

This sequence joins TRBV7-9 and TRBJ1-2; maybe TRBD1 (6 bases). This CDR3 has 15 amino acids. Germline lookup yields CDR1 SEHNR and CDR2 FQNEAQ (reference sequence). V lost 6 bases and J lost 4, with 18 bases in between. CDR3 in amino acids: CASRRSTGSSYGYTF. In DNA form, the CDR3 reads TGTGCCAGCAGACGATCAACAGGGTCAAGCTATGGCTACACCTTC.

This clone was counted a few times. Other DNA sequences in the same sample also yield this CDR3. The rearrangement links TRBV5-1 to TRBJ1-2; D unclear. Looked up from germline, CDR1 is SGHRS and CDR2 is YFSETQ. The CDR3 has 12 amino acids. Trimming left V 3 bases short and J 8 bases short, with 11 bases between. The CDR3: CASSSSLSGYTF. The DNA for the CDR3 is TGCGCCAGCAGCTCAAGTCTCTCGGGCTACACCTTC.

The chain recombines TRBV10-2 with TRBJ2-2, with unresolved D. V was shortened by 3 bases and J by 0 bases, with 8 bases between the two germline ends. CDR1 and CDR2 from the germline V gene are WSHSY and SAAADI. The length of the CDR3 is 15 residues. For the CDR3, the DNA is TGCGCCAGCAGTGAACCGGGCGCGAACACCGGGGAGCTGTTTTTT. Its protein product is CASSEPGANTGELFF.

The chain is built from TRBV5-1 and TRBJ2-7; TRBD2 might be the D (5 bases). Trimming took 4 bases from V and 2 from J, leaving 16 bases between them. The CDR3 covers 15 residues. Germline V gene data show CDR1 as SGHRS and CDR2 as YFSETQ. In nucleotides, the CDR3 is TGCGCCAGCAGCATCCGCCGGGGAGATACCTACGAGCAGTACTTC. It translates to CASSIRRGDTYEQYF.

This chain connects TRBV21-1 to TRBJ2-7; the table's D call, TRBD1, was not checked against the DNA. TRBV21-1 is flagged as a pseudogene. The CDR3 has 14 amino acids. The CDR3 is CASRERRQSYEQYF. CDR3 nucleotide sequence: TGTGCCAGCAGGGAAAGACGACAGTCCTACGAGCAGTACTTC.

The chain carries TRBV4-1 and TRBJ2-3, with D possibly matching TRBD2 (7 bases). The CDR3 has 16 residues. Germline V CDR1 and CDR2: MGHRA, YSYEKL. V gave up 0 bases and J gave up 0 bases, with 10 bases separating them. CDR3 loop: CASSQERGGSTDTQYF. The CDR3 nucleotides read TGCGCCAGCAGCCAAGAAAGGGGGGGAAGCACAGATACGCAGTATTTT.

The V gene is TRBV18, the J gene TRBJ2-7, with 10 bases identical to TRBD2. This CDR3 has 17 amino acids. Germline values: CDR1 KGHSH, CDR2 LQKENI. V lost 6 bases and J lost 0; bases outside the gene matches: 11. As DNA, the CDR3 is TGTGCCAGCTCCGTCCCAGGACTAGCGGCCAACTCCTACGAGCAGTACTTC. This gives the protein CASSVPGLAANSYEQYF.

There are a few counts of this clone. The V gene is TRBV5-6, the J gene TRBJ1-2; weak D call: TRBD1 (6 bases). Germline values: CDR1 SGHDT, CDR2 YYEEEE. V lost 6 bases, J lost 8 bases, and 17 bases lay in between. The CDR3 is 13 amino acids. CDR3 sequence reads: CASTIHRVGGYTF. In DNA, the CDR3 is TGTGCCAGCACCATCCACAGGGTCGGAGGCTACACCTTC.

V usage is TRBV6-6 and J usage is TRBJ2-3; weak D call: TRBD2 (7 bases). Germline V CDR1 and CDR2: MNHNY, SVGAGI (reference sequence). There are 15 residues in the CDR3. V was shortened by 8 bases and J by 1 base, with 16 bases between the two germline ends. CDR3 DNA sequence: TGTGCCAGCCGGGACTATAGGACAGGCACAGATACGCAGTATTTT. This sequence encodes CASRDYRTGTDTQYF.

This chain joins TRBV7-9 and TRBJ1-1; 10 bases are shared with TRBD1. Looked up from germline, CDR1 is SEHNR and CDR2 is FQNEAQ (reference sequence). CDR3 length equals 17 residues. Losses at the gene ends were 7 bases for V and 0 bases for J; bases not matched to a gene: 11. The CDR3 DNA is TGTGCCAGCAACCCCCCGGACAGGGGGTTCATGAACACTGAAGCTTTCTTT. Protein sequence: CASNPPDRGFMNTEAFF.

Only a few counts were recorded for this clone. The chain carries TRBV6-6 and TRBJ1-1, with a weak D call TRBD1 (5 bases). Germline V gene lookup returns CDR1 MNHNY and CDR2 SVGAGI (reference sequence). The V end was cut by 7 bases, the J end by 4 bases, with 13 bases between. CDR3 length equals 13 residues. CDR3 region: CASTVGVVTEAFF. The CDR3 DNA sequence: TGTGCCAGCACGGTAGGGGTGGTCACTGAAGCTTTCTTT.

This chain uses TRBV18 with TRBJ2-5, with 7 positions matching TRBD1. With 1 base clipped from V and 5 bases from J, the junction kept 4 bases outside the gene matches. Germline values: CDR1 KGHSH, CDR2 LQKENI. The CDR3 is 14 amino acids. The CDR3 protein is CASSPQGAIETQYF. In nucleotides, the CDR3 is TGTGCCAGCTCACCACAGGGGGCAATTGAGACCCAGTACTTC.

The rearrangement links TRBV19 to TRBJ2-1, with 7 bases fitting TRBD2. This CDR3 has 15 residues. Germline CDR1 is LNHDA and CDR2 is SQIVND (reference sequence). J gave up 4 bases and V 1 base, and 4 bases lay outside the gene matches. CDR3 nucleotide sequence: TGTGCCAGTAGTATAGGCGGGACTAAATACAATGAGCAGTTCTTC. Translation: CASSIGGTKYNEQFF. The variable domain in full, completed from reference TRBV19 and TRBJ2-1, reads DGGITQSPKYLFRKEGQNVTLSCEQNLNHDAMYWYRQDPGQGLRLIYYSQIVNDFQKGDIAEGYSVSREKKESFPLTVTSAQKNPTAFYLCASSIGGTKYNEQFFGPGTRLTVL.